A single sample is the source of the 25 T cell receptor beta chains below, sequenced in a study of blood T cell repertoires in COVID-19. Repertoires were generated with immunoSEQ multiplex PCR, while TCRdb's copy carries only in-frame clones and drops some. Among hundreds of thousands of clones listed, around nine tenths were seen once. The sample was PBMCs or T cells enriched from blood (not recorded which). The receptors here all came from a man in his 60s who had recovered from COVID-19.

As DNA, the CDR3 is TGTGCCAGTCATGGACAGGGGGACTACAATGAGCAGTTCTTC. Residues: CASHGQGDYNEQFF. The chain employs TRBV19 and TRBJ2-1; 10 nucleotides agree with TRBD1. Losses at the gene ends were 8 bases for V and 3 bases for J; bases not matched to a gene: 4. Germline CDR1 is LNHDA and CDR2 is SQIVND (reference sequence). The CDR3 sequence is 14 residues long.

This sequence joins TRBV29-1 and TRBJ2-3, with 9 bases identical to TRBD1. The CDR3 is 17 residues long. Germline trimming cut 0 bases from V and 6 bases from J; bases unmatched to any gene: 13. From germline, CDR1 is SQVTM and CDR2 ANQGSEA. DNA of the CDR3: TGCAGCGTTGAAGATCGGGGCCGGGACAGGGCACAGGATACGCAGTATTTT. Its translation: CSVEDRGRDRAQDTQYF.

This clone is a singleton in its sample. The chain couples TRBV4-1 to TRBJ2-5, with a weak D call TRBD1 (5 bases). The V end lost 2 bases, the J end lost 5 bases, and 21 bases lay between the germline ends. This CDR3 has 17 residues. Germline V CDR1 and CDR2: MGHRA, YSYEKL. In DNA form, the CDR3 reads TGCGCCAGCAGCCAATTCCCCCGGAATATAGGGGCCGAGACCCAGTACTTC. It yields the protein CASSQFPRNIGAETQYF.

Remarks on this clone: The junction departs from the called germline gene at one end, perhaps through a read error. The J gene is TRBJ2-3, the V gene TRBV7-7; 8 bases align to TRBD2. The CDR3 is made up of 13 amino acids. Germline CDR1 reads SSHAT; CDR2 reads FNYEAQ (reference sequence). The CDR3 nucleotides read TGTGCTAGCAGCTTACTAGCGGAGACTACGCAGTATTTT. Translation: CASSLLAETTQYF. Supplemented by reference TRBV7-7 and TRBJ2-3, the full variable domain reads GAGVSQSPRYKVTKRGQDVTLRCDPISSHATLYWYQQALGQGPEFLTYFNYEAQPDKSGLPSDRFSAERPEGSISTLTIQRTEQRDSAMYRCASSLLAETTQYFGPGTRLTVL.

This chain connects TRBV19 to TRBJ2-3; TRBD2 aligns across 12 bases. This CDR3 comprises 16 residues. The junction had 7 bases not matched to a gene; V was cut back by 4 bases and J by 5 bases. The germline CDR1 and CDR2 sequences are LNHDA and SQIVND (reference sequence). CDR3 residues: CASSSASGRVGDTQYF. The CDR3 DNA is TGTGCCAGTAGTAGCGCTAGCGGGAGGGTCGGAGATACGCAGTATTTT. Combining the CDR3 with reference TRBV19 and TRBJ2-3 gives the whole variable domain DGGITQSPKYLFRKEGQNVTLSCEQNLNHDAMYWYRQDPGQGLRLIYYSQIVNDFQKGDIAEGYSVSREKKESFPLTVTSAQKNPTAFYLCASSSASGRVGDTQYFGPGTRLTVL.

The chain couples TRBV19 to TRBJ2-1, with TRBD2 matching over 10 bases. Germline V CDR1 and CDR2: LNHDA, SQIVND (reference sequence). This CDR3 region has 15 residues. J was trimmed by 8 bases and V by 7 bases; bases with no gene match: 11. DNA of the CDR3: TGTGCCAGTAACCAACGGACTAGCGGAGTGGATGAGCAGTTCTTC. Encoded protein: CASNQRTSGVDEQFF.

The rearrangement joins TRBV5-4 to TRBJ1-5; D possibly corresponds to TRBD1 (5 bases). Trimming cost V 0 bases and J 7 bases, with 14 bases left between them. The CDR3 runs 15 residues. Germline V gene data show CDR1 as SGHNT and CDR2 as YYREEE (reference sequence). The CDR3 bases are TGTGCCAGCAGCTTGGGGGGCTCAGCCAAACAGCCCCAGCATTTT. It codes for CASSLGGSAKQPQHF. The variable domain in full, completed from reference TRBV5-4 and TRBJ1-5, reads ETGVTQSPTHLIKTRGQQVTLRCSSQSGHNTVSWYQQALGQGPQFIFQYYREEENGRGNFPPRFSGLQFPNYSSELNVNALELDDSALYLCASSLGGSAKQPQHFGDGTRLSIL.

The chain joins TRBV6-5 to TRBJ2-1; 9 bases line up with TRBD2. CDR3 length equals 15 residues. Germline values: CDR1 MNHEY, CDR2 SVGAGI. V lost 8 bases to trimming and J lost 10 bases; unmatched junction nucleotides: 15. Written as DNA, the CDR3 is TGTGCCAGCGAGAAGCTAGCGGGACCAGCTAGCGAGCAGTTCTTC. Translation gives CASEKLAGPASEQFF.

The chain employs TRBV5-1 and TRBJ2-7, with 9 positions matching TRBD1. Germline V CDR1 and CDR2: SGHRS, YFSETQ. The junction had 1 base not matched to a gene; V was cut back by 3 bases and J by 3 bases. This CDR3 comprises 13 residues. The CDR3 is CASSWDRDYEQYF. The CDR3 DNA is TGCGCCAGCAGCTGGGACAGGGACTACGAGCAGTACTTC.

The chain has TRBV3-1 (or the pseudogene TRBV3-2) and TRBJ2-7; tentative D call: TRBD2 (5 bases). The CDR3 loop spans 15 amino acids. Looked up from germline, CDR1 is LGHDT and CDR2 is YNNKEL (reference sequence). V lost 3 bases and J 0 bases, leaving 12 bases between the germline ends. The CDR3 reads CASSQTSSSSYEQYF. CDR3 DNA: TGTGCCAGCAGCCAGACTTCTAGCAGCTCCTACGAGCAGTACTTC.

The J gene is TRBJ1-1, the V gene TRBV4-2; D is unresolved. V shed 0 bases and J shed 1 base, with 9 bases lying between them. There are 15 residues in the CDR3. CDR1 is LGHNA, CDR2 YNFKEQ, per germline. CDR3 coding DNA: TGTGCCAGCAGCCAAGATTGGCGAGGGAACACTGAAGCTTTCTTT. Amino acids: CASSQDWRGNTEAFF.

The chain links TRBV5-4 to TRBJ1-2; D is perhaps TRBD1 (5 bases). With 0 bases removed from V and 7 bases from J, the gap between germline ends came to 16 bases. CDR1 SGHNT and CDR2 YYREEE come from the germline V gene (reference sequence). CDR3 size: 15 residues. Here the CDR3 reads CASSLGGAFSFGYTF. CDR3 nucleotide sequence: TGTGCCAGCAGCTTGGGCGGGGCGTTCAGTTTTGGCTACACCTTC.

The gene calls are TRBV14 and TRBJ1-1; D call uncertain. The germline V and J ends were trimmed by 4 bases and 2 bases, with 8 bases remaining between them. Germline CDR1 and CDR2: SGHDN and FVKESK. The CDR3 has 13 residues. The CDR3: CASSRDVNTEAFF. CDR3 DNA sequence: TGTGCCAGCAGCCGAGACGTTAACACTGAAGCTTTCTTT.

The rearrangement links TRBV11-2 to TRBJ2-7, with 7 bases lining up with TRBD1. The CDR3 covers 15 residues. The germline V gene encodes CDR1 SGHAT and CDR2 FQNNGV. V shed 1 base and J 2 bases; nucleotides not matched to a gene: 5. The CDR3 loop is CASSLGVRGPYEQYF. In nucleotides, the CDR3 is TGTGCCAGCAGCTTAGGGGTAAGGGGGCCCTACGAGCAGTACTTC.

The CDR3 sequence is CASSQRQVEDSEAFF. The DNA of the CDR3 is TGTGCCAGCTCACAGAGACAGGTAGAAGACTCTGAAGCTTTCTTT. The genes are TRBV18 and TRBJ1-1; the D gene is possibly TRBD1 (6 bases). The ends were cut back, 4 bases at V and 6 bases at J, with 18 bases in the middle. CDR3 length: 15 residues. From germline, CDR1 is KGHSH and CDR2 LQKENI.

The chain recombines TRBV7-8 with TRBJ1-1, with D perhaps TRBD1 (6 bases). The CDR3 is 16 residues long. The germline V gene encodes CDR1 SGHVS and CDR2 FQNEAQ. Deletions cut 7 bases from V and 7 bases from J, with 25 bases between. CDR3 residues: CASIRQRGSGTGEAFF. CDR3 nucleotide sequence: TGTGCCAGCATTAGACAGAGGGGGTCGGGGACCGGTGAAGCTTTCTTT.

The V and J genes are TRBV6-5 and TRBJ2-4, with 7 positions matching TRBD1. Germline assignment: CDR1 MNHEY and CDR2 SVGAGI. CDR3 size: 15 residues. Losses at the gene ends were 6 bases for V and 5 bases for J; bases not matched to a gene: 10. This chain's CDR3 is CASSATGTDQNIQYF. The CDR3 coding sequence is TGTGCCAGCAGCGCCACCGGGACAGATCAAAACATTCAGTACTTC.

V and J are TRBV13 and TRBJ2-2; 13 bases match TRBD2. The V and J ends lost 4 bases and 4 bases, in that order; junction bases with no gene match: 9. The germline CDR1 and CDR2 sequences are PRHDT and FYEKMQ (reference sequence). CDR3 length: 18 residues. CDR3 DNA sequence: TGTGCCAGCAGCTCCGATGGACTAGCGGGAGATCCCACCGGGGAGCTGTTTTTT. Translated, it gives CASSSDGLAGDPTGELFF.

The chain has TRBV10-3 and TRBJ2-4; D may be TRBD1 (6 bases). CDR3 length: 16 amino acids. The germline gives CDR1 ENHRY, CDR2 SYGVKD. The V and J ends lost 4 bases and 8 bases respectively, with 21 bases between them. The CDR3 DNA reads TGTGCCATCAGTGCCTCAGGGGTGGTGCCCGCTGACATTCAGTACTTC. Translation gives CAISASGVVPADIQYF.

The CDR3: CASGNGQGGTLDYGYTF. The DNA of the CDR3 is TGTGCCAGCGGAAATGGACAGGGGGGGACCCTCGACTATGGCTACACCTTC. The V call is TRBV2, the J call TRBJ1-2; 10 nucleotides line up with TRBD1. Germline V gene data show CDR1 as SNHLY and CDR2 as FYNNEI. Trimming at V came to 8 bases and at J to 3 bases, leaving 15 bases not matched to a gene. CDR3 length equals 17 residues.

V usage is TRBV18 and J usage is TRBJ2-1; 7 bases are shared with TRBD2. The CDR3 covers 15 residues. Germline V lookup: CDR1 KGHSH, CDR2 LQKENI. Unmatched junction bases numbered 7, after V lost 3 bases and J lost 5 bases. CDR3 region: CASSPMVAGNNEQFF. The CDR3 DNA reads TGTGCCAGCTCACCTATGGTAGCGGGTAACAATGAGCAGTTCTTC. Based on the CDR3 plus reference TRBV18 and TRBJ2-1, the full variable domain is NAGVMQNPRHLVRRRGQEARLRCSPMKGHSHVYWYRQLPEEGLKFMVYLQKENIIDESGMPKERFSAEFPKEGPSILRIQQVVRGDSAAYFCASSPMVAGNNEQFFGPGTRLTVL.

The chain combines TRBV9 with TRBJ1-2; tentatively, D is TRBD1 (5 bases). Germline CDR1 reads SGDLS; CDR2 reads YYNGEE. V gave up 4 bases and J gave up 4 bases, with 11 bases separating them. The CDR3 has 13 amino acids. CDR3 sequence (DNA): TGTGCCAGCAGCTCCGGACATACCTATGGCTACACCTTC. Its protein is CASSSGHTYGYTF. Together with reference TRBV9 and TRBJ1-2, the CDR3 gives the full variable domain: DSGVTQTPKHLITATGQRVTLRCSPRSGDLSVYWYQQSLDQGLQFLIQYYNGEERAKGNILERFSAQQFPDLHSELNLSSLELGDSALYFCASSSGHTYGYTFGSGTRLTVV.

This rearrangement joins TRBV9 to TRBJ1-4, with 8 positions matching TRBD1. This CDR3 is 15 amino acids long. With V trimmed by 2 bases and J by 8 bases, 8 bases remained unmatched. CDR1 SGDLS and CDR2 YYNGEE come from the germline V gene. CDR3 amino acids: CASSVDRGAREKLFF. The CDR3 coding sequence is TGTGCCAGCAGCGTCGACAGGGGCGCGAGGGAAAAACTGTTTTTT.

In this sample, this clone turned up once. This chain joins TRBV2 and TRBJ2-2, with a weak D call TRBD2 (7 bases). The CDR3 sequence is 15 residues long. CDR1 is SNHLY, CDR2 FYNNEI, per germline. Trimming removed 5 bases at V and 4 bases at J, with 14 bases between. CDR3 nucleotide sequence: TGTGCCAGCAGTTACGGGGGAGGGGGCACCGGGGAGCTGTTTTTT. The encoded protein is CASSYGGGGTGELFF.

The rearrangement links TRBV7-8 to TRBJ1-1; 8 bases line up with TRBD1. Germline-derived CDR1 and CDR2 are SGHVS and FQNEAQ. V lost 5 bases and J lost 9; bases outside the gene matches: 8. CDR3 size: 13 residues. CDR3 sequence: CASSAPGTGKAFF. The CDR3 nucleotides are TGTGCCAGCAGCGCCCCAGGGACAGGAAAAGCTTTCTTT.